This T cell receptor beta chain comes out of a study of blood T cell repertoires in COVID-19. Study summary: Some COVID-19 samples were acute and others convalescent; all came from the United States, Italy and Spain. T cells, B-cell-depleted T cells, or PBMCs supplied cDNA or gDNA.

The CDR3 loop spans 14 amino acids. Deletions cut 7 bases from V and 6 bases from J, with 16 bases between. Per the germline V gene, CDR1 is MDHEN and CDR2 is SYDVKM. Per the original methods: Nucleated cell counts were estimated from reference gene primer amplification. TCRdb's copy holds only in-frame clones and misses some; the assay was immunoSEQ multiplex PCR. V and J calls and clone size are as listed in that table; D and trimming were resolved from the DNA. This sample carries about 170,000 clones, roughly 86% of them seen once, and the ten largest clones take around 0.63%. The Seattle site enrolled patients during active infection and followed them longitudinally.

The TCR comes from a man in his sixties with COVID-19, enrolled during active disease. Material for sequencing was peripheral blood. V usage is TRBV28 and J usage is TRBJ1-5; TRBD1 is a possible D gene (6 bases). Written as DNA, the CDR3 is TGTGCCAGCAACCCTGGGGGCGCGGGTCAGCCCCAGCATTTT. This codes for CASNPGGAGQPQHF.